Shown below are 6 T cell receptor beta chains from a single sample sequenced in a study of T cell responses to AZD1222 COVID-19 vaccine. The repertoire was sequenced with immunoSEQ multiplex PCR; TCRdb's copy has only in-frame clones and lacks some. The sample carries 130,000 to 150,000 clones, more than 75% recorded once. This specimen consisted of peripheral blood, obtained on day 0 of AZD1222 vaccination. Receptor source: an adult in good health.

The CDR3: CASSEIGQINYGYTF. The CDR3 DNA is TGTGCCAGCAGTGAAATAGGACAGATTAACTATGGCTACACCTTC. The chain has TRBV6-1 and TRBJ1-2; perhaps TRBD1 as D (6 bases). The CDR3 contains 15 residues. The germline V and J ends were trimmed by 2 bases and 1 base, with 11 bases remaining between them. Germline assignment: CDR1 MNHNS and CDR2 SASEGT.

This sequence joins TRBV7-2 and TRBJ2-2; 9 nucleotides agree with TRBD2. J gave up 4 bases and V 4 bases, and 7 bases lay outside the gene matches. The CDR3 consists of 16 residues. Germline V CDR1 and CDR2: SGHTA, FQGNSA. DNA for the CDR3: TGTGCCAGCAGCTCTAGCGGGAATCCATTCACCGGGGAGCTGTTTTTT. Amino acid sequence: CASSSSGNPFTGELFF. Full variable domain (missing parts from reference TRBV7-2 and TRBJ2-2): GAGVSQSPSNKVTEKGKDVELRCDPISGHTALYWYRQSLGQGLEFLIYFQGNSAPDKSGLPSDRFSAERTGGSVSTLTIQRTQQEDSAVYLCASSSSGNPFTGELFFGEGSRLTVL.

This sequence joins TRBV5-4 and TRBJ1-2; possible D gene TRBD1, 6 bases. Trimming took 4 bases from V and 6 from J, leaving 13 bases between them. Germline values: CDR1 SGHNT, CDR2 YYREEE (reference sequence). This CDR3 has 13 amino acids. The CDR3 region is CASSPGGHDGYTF. The CDR3 DNA reads as TGTGCCAGCAGCCCCGGGGGGCATGATGGCTACACCTTC.

The rearrangement joins TRBV6-5 to TRBJ1-1; D is unresolved. Trimming cost V 6 bases and J 6 bases, with 14 bases left between them. Germline V CDR1 and CDR2: MNHEY, SVGAGI. CDR3 size: 13 residues. The CDR3 sequence is CASRTTTRAEAFF. CDR3 DNA sequence: TGTGCCAGCAGGACCACGACCAGAGCTGAAGCTTTCTTT.

The chain joins TRBV7-9 to TRBJ2-2; 7 positions agree with TRBD1. J gave up 7 bases and V 5 bases, and 4 bases lay outside the gene matches. The germline V gene has CDR1 SEHNR and CDR2 FQNEAQ (reference sequence). This CDR3 is 13 amino acids long. The DNA for the CDR3 is TGTGCCAGCAGCCCGCGGACAGGCGGGGAGCTGTTTTTT. Amino acid sequence: CASSPRTGGELFF.

The gene calls are TRBV23-1 and TRBJ1-1; no clear D gene. TRBV23-1 falls under the ORF class, with uncertain function. This CDR3 contains 13 residues. The germline V and J ends were trimmed by 2 bases and 6 bases, with 10 bases remaining between them. The CDR3 loop is CASSQIMNSEAFF. The CDR3 DNA reads as TGCGCCAGCAGTCAAATCATGAATTCTGAAGCTTTCTTT.